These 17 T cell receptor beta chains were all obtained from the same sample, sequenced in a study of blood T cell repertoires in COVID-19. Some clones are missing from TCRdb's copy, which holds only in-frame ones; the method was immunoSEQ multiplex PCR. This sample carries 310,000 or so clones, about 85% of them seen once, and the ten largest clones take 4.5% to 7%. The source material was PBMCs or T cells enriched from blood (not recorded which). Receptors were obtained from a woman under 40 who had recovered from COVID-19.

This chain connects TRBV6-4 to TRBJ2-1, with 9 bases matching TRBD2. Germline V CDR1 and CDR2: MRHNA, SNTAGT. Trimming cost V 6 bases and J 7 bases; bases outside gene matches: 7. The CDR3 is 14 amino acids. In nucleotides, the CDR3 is TGTGCCAGCAGCAGCGGGGGGCCTGGAAATGAGCAGTTCTTC. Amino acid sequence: CASSSGGPGNEQFF.

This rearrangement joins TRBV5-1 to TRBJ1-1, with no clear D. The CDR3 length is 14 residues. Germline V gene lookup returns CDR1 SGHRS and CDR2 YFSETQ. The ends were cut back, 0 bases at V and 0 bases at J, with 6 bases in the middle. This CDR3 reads CASSLGGVNTEAFF. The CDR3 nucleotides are TGCGCCAGCAGCTTGGGCGGGGTGAACACTGAAGCTTTCTTT.

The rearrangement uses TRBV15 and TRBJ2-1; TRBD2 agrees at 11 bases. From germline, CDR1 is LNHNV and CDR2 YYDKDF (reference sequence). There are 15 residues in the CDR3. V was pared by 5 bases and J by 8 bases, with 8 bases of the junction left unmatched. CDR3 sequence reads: CATSEIAGGLYEQFF. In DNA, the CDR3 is TGTGCCACCAGCGAAATAGCGGGGGGGCTCTATGAGCAGTTCTTC. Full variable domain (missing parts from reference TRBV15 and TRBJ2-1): DAMVIQNPRYQVTQFGKPVTLSCSQTLNHNVMYWYQQKSSQAPKLLFHYYDKDFNNEADTPDNFQSRRPNTSFCFLDIRSPGLGDTAMYLCATSEIAGGLYEQFFGPGTRLTVL.

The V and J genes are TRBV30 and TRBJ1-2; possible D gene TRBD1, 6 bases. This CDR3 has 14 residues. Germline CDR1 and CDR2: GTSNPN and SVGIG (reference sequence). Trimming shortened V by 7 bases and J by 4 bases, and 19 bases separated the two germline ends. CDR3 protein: CAYLDRHIGYGYTF. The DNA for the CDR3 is TGTGCCTATCTAGACAGGCACATCGGCTATGGCTACACCTTC.

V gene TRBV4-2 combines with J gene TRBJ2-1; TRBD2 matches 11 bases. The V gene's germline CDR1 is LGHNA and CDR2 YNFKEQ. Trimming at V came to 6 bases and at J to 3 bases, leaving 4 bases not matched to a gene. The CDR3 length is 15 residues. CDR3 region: CASRPTSGNYNEQFF. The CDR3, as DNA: TGTGCCAGCAGACCGACTAGCGGGAACTACAATGAGCAGTTCTTC.

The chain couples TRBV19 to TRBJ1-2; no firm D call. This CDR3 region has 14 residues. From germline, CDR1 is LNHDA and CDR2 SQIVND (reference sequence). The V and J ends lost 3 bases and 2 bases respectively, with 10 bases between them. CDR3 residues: CASSIIPGNYGYTF. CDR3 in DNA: TGTGCCAGTAGTATCATTCCGGGAAACTATGGCTACACCTTC.

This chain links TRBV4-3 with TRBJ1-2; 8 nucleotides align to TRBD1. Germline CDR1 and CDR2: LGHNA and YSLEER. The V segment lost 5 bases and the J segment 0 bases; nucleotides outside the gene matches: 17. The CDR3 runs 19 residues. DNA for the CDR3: TGCGCCAGCAGCGGGCGTATAAGTTGGGGACAGGTGACTAACTATGGCTACACCTTC. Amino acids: CASSGRISWGQVTNYGYTF.

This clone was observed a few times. CDR3 in DNA: TGTGCCAGCAGCGGGGGGGACAGGGGTTACACTGAAGCTTTCTTT. It yields the protein CASSGGDRGYTEAFF. The V gene is TRBV9, the J gene TRBJ1-1; 10 nucleotides agree with TRBD1. V was clipped by 3 bases and J by 3 bases; unmatched bases: 5. This CDR3 has 15 residues. Germline-derived CDR1 and CDR2 are SGDLS and YYNGEE.

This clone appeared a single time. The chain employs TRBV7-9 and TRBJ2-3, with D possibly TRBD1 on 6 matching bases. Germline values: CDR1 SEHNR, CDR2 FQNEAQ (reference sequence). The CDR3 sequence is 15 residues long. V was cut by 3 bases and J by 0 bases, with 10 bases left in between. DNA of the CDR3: TGTGCCAGCAGCTTTGGACAGTCTAGCACAGATACGCAGTATTTT. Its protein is CASSFGQSSTDTQYF.

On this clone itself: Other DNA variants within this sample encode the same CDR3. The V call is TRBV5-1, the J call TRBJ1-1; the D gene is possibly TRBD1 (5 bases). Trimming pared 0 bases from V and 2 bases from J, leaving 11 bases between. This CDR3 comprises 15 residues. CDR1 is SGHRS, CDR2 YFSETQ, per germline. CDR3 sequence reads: CASSLEPGLNTEAFF. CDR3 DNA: TGCGCCAGCAGCTTGGAGCCAGGGCTCAACACTGAAGCTTTCTTT.

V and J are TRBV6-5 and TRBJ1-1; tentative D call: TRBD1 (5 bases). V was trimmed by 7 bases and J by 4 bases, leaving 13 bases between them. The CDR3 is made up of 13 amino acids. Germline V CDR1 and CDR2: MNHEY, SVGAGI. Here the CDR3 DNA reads TGTGCCAGCACCCTGGGGGGTTTCACTGAAGCTTTCTTT. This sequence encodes CASTLGGFTEAFF.

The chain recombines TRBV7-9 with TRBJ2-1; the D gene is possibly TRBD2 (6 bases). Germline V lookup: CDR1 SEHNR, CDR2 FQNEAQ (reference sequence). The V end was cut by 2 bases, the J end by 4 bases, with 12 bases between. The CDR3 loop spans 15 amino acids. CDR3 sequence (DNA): TGTGCCAGCAGCTTATCTTCTGCGGGGTACAATGAGCAGTTCTTC. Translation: CASSLSSAGYNEQFF.

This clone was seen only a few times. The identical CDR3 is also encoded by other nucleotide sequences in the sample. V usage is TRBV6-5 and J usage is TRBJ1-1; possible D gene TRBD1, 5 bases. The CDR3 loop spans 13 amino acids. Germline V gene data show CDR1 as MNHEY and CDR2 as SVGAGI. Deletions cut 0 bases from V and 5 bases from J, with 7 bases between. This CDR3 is CASSYSEGTEAFF. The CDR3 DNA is TGTGCCAGCAGTTACTCGGAGGGGACTGAAGCTTTCTTT.

The CDR3, as DNA: TGTGCCTGGAGGGGACAGCCTTACAACACTGAAGCTTTCTTT. Translation gives CAWRGQPYNTEAFF. The chain uses TRBV30 and TRBJ1-1, with TRBD1 matching 7 bases. V shed 3 bases, J shed 2 bases, and the junction held 6 bases outside the gene matches. The CDR3 has 14 residues. Germline CDR1 and CDR2: GTSNPN and SVGIG (reference sequence).

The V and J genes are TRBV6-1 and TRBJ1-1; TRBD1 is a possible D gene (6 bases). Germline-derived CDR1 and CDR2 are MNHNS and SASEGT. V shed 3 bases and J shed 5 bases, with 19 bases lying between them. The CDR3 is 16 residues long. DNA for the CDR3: TGTGCCAGCAGTGAGGGCCGGACAGTTAAAGGGACTGAAGCTTTCTTT. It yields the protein CASSEGRTVKGTEAFF.

The CDR3 DNA reads TGTGCCAGCAGAAAACAGGGAAATCTTGAAGCTTTCTTT. Translated: CASRKQGNLEAFF. The chain couples TRBV12-3 or TRBV12-4 to TRBJ1-1; tentatively, D is TRBD1 (6 bases). V lost 6 bases and J lost 7, with 15 bases in between. The length of the CDR3 is 13 residues.

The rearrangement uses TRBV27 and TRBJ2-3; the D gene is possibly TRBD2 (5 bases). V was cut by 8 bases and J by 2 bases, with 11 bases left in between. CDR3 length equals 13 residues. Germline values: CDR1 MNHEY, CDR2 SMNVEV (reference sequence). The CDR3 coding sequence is TGTGCCAGCGTGGACTGGGCCACAGATACGCAGTATTTT. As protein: CASVDWATDTQYF.